The 19 T cell receptor beta chains reported below all come from one sample, sequenced in a study of post-analysis software for immune sequencing data. General study findings and limits: Elevated frequency relative to controls characterized several TRBV segments in patients, TRBV5-6, TRBV5-1 and TRBV20-1 among them.

These receptors are not linked to any known antigen. Unique molecular identifiers were carried by the TCR beta cDNA libraries. MiXCR was run by TCRdb on the PCR reads, yielding one entry per CDR3 protein. The sample lists about 680,000 distinct CDR3 sequences; roughly three fifths were seen once. The sequencing sample was made of blood. The receptor source for this set is a girl aged 2 to 9 with multiple sclerosis.

As for this clonotype: The junction departs from germline at one end; a sequencing error may be responsible. The rearrangement uses TRBV20-1 and TRBJ2-5, with 7 bases aligning to TRBD2. Germline CDR1 and CDR2: DFQATT and SNEGSKA (reference sequence). CDR3 length: 14 amino acids. The CDR3 protein is CSASRSGMSYEQDF. The DNA of the CDR3 is TGCAGTGCTAGTCGCAGCGGGATGAGCTACGAGCAGGACTTC.

This clonotype turned up a few times. This chain links TRBV3-1 with TRBJ2-5; 7 bases map to TRBD2. From germline, CDR1 is LGHDT and CDR2 YNNKEL (reference sequence). V shed 4 bases, J shed 5 bases, and the junction held 10 bases outside the gene matches. The CDR3 runs to 15 residues. CDR3 region: CASSPREAGRETQYF. The DNA for the CDR3 is TGTGCCAGCAGCCCCCGGGAAGCGGGAAGGGAGACCCAGTACTTC.

A few counts support this clonotype. The chain is built from TRBV12-3 or TRBV12-4 and TRBJ1-1; TRBD1 might be the D (5 bases). This CDR3 has 13 amino acids. The ends were cut back, 3 bases at V and 7 bases at J, with 12 bases in the middle. Here the CDR3 DNA reads TGTGCCAGCAGTTTTGGGGGAAAGGGTGAAGCTTTCTTT. Translated, it gives CASSFGGKGEAFF.

V is TRBV19 and J is TRBJ1-2, with D hard to call. Germline loops: CDR1 LNHDA, CDR2 SQIVND (reference sequence). Between the trimmed V and J ends, which lost 3 bases and 12 bases, there was a span of 17 bases. This CDR3 spans 13 amino acids. CDR3 nucleotide sequence: TGTGCCAGTAGTATCGACGGGTCCTTAGGCCACACCTTC. It specifies CASSIDGSLGHTF.

A few counts support this clonotype. The genes are TRBV5-4 and TRBJ2-5; no definite D call. CDR3 length equals 12 residues. CDR1 SGHNT and CDR2 YYREEE come from the germline V gene (reference sequence). Trimming pared 1 base from V and 3 bases from J, leaving 4 bases between. This chain's CDR3 is CASSLPKETQYF. CDR3 bases: TGTGCCAGCAGCTTGCCAAAAGAGACCCAGTACTTC.

This chain uses TRBV29-1 with TRBJ2-3; 10 nucleotides match TRBD1. CDR3 length equals 18 residues. Per germline, CDR1 SQVTM and CDR2 ANQGSEA. The V and J ends lost 4 bases and 3 bases, in that order; junction bases with no gene match: 16. CDR3 protein: CSVAGTGEWATLTDTQYF. Here the CDR3 DNA reads TGCAGCGTTGCCGGGACAGGGGAGTGGGCAACCTTGACAGATACGCAGTATTTT.

The chain combines TRBV10-3 with TRBJ2-6; D gene unclear. The CDR3 consists of 14 residues. Germline CDR1 and CDR2: ENHRY and SYGVKD. With 5 bases removed from V and 0 bases from J, the gap between germline ends came to 5 bases. The CDR3 nucleotides are TGTGCCATCAGTAGGGACTCTGGGGCCAACGTCCTGACTTTC. Translated, it gives CAISRDSGANVLTF.

This clonotype occurred once. The genes are TRBV4-1 and TRBJ2-7; 7 bases are a match to TRBD1. Germline-derived CDR1 and CDR2 are MGHRA and YSYEKL. CDR3 length equals 17 residues. The V gene end was trimmed by 1 base and the J gene end by 0 bases; junction bases not matched to a gene: 9. This CDR3 reads CASSQAGQGVISYEQYF. CDR3 sequence (DNA): TGCGCCAGCAGCCAAGCAGGGCAGGGGGTGATCTCCTACGAGCAGTACTTC.

The rearrangement uses TRBV29-1 and TRBJ2-1; 12 bases match TRBD2. CDR1 is SQVTM, CDR2 ANQGSEA, per germline. V shed 3 bases and J 8 bases; nucleotides not matched to a gene: 5. The CDR3 extends over 14 amino acids. In DNA, the CDR3 is TGCAGCGTTGACGGGCTAGCGGGAGGGTATGAGCAGTTCTTC. Translated: CSVDGLAGGYEQFF.

The chain has TRBV5-5 and TRBJ2-1; 11 bases match TRBD2. The CDR3 length is 11 residues. The V gene end was trimmed by 3 bases and the J gene end by 14 bases; junction bases not matched to a gene: 1. Germline assignment: CDR1 SGHKS and CDR2 YYEKEE (reference sequence). The CDR3 DNA reads as TGTGCCAGCAGCTCGGGACTAGCGGAGTTCTTC. Residues: CASSSGLAEFF.

The rearrangement links TRBV5-1 to TRBJ1-6; D not resolved. Germline V CDR1 and CDR2: SGHRS, YFSETQ. The CDR3 spans 13 residues. V dropped 0 bases and J dropped 12 bases, with 10 bases sitting between them. The CDR3 protein is CASSLGAGLPLHF. For the CDR3, the DNA is TGCGCCAGCAGCTTGGGGGCAGGTTTACCCCTCCACTTT.

The CDR3 DNA sequence: TGTGCCAGCAAGGGGGAAGAGCAGTTCTTC. Encoded protein: CASKGEEQFF. The chain combines TRBV6-6 with TRBJ2-1, with D possibly being TRBD1 (6 bases). The CDR3 is made up of 10 amino acids. Trimming shortened V by 7 bases and J by 10 bases, and 8 bases separated the two germline ends. Germline assignment: CDR1 MNHNY and CDR2 SVGAGI (reference sequence).

For the CDR3, the DNA is TGTGCGGCCGGGGGTATCGTCGAAAACATTCAGTACTTC. Translated: CAAGGIVENIQYF. The chain carries TRBV6-2 or TRBV6-3 and TRBJ2-4; D possibly corresponds to TRBD2 (6 bases). This CDR3 region has 13 residues. Germline V gives CDR1 MNHEY, CDR2 SVGEGT.

V is TRBV3-1 and J is TRBJ2-2, with 8 bases that match TRBD2. The J segment lost 4 bases and the V segment lost 4 bases, leaving 14 bases of the junction unmatched. The length of the CDR3 is 18 residues. Germline V CDR1 and CDR2: LGHDT, YNNKEL (reference sequence). CDR3 sequence: CASSRKWEASGSTGELFF. The CDR3 bases are TGTGCCAGCAGCCGGAAATGGGAGGCCAGCGGGAGCACCGGGGAGCTGTTTTTT.

CDR3 amino acids: CASSYDGGRYNEQFF. The CDR3, as DNA: TGTGCCAGCAGTTACGACGGGGGGAGATACAATGAGCAGTTCTTC. This sequence joins TRBV6-2 or TRBV6-3 and TRBJ2-1; 7 bases match TRBD2. V shed 2 bases and J 4 bases; nucleotides not matched to a gene: 5. Germline loops: CDR1 MNHEY, CDR2 SVGEGT. The CDR3 covers 15 residues.

The chain is built from TRBV7-9 and TRBJ2-7, with a tentative D call TRBD2 (5 bases). This CDR3 spans 14 amino acids. V lost 5 bases to trimming and J lost 2 bases, with 13 bases between them. Germline V CDR1 and CDR2: SEHNR, FQNEAQ (reference sequence). The CDR3 protein is CASSPPEAAYEQYF. The CDR3 nucleotides are TGTGCCAGCAGCCCCCCGGAGGCGGCCTACGAGCAGTACTTC. Using reference TRBV7-9 and TRBJ2-7 for the parts outside the CDR3, the full variable domain is DTGVSQNPRHKITKRGQNVTFRCDPISEHNRLYWYRQTLGQGPEFLTYFQNEAQLEKSRLLSDRFSAERPKGSFSTLEIQRTEQGDSAMYLCASSPPEAAYEQYFGPGTRLTVT.

The chain is built from TRBV9 and TRBJ2-7; D uncertain. Germline CDR1 reads SGDLS; CDR2 reads YYNGEE. CDR3 length: 15 amino acids. Trimming took off 3 bases at V and 2 bases at J, with 15 bases between the two ends. The CDR3 reads CASSAHIESAYEQYF. CDR3 sequence (DNA): TGTGCCAGCAGCGCCCATATTGAATCGGCCTACGAGCAGTACTTC.

The V and J genes are TRBV5-1 and TRBJ2-7; 9 nucleotides align to TRBD1. Germline CDR1 reads SGHRS; CDR2 reads YFSETQ. The CDR3 runs 17 residues. V lost 0 bases to trimming and J lost 3 bases; unmatched junction nucleotides: 10. The CDR3 coding sequence is TGCGCCAGCAGCTTGGTACTTACAGGGGGCGGTAACTACGAGCAGTACTTC. Its protein is CASSLVLTGGGNYEQYF.

Regarding this clonotype: Relative to the germline gene, one junction end is altered; a read error may explain this. The CDR3 reads CASSLGSLAKNIQYF. The CDR3 nucleotides are TGCGCCAGCAGTTTAGGATCTCTAGCCAAAAACATACAGTACTTC. This chain links TRBV12-3 or TRBV12-4 with TRBJ2-7; D is possibly TRBD2 (5 bases). This CDR3 comprises 15 residues.